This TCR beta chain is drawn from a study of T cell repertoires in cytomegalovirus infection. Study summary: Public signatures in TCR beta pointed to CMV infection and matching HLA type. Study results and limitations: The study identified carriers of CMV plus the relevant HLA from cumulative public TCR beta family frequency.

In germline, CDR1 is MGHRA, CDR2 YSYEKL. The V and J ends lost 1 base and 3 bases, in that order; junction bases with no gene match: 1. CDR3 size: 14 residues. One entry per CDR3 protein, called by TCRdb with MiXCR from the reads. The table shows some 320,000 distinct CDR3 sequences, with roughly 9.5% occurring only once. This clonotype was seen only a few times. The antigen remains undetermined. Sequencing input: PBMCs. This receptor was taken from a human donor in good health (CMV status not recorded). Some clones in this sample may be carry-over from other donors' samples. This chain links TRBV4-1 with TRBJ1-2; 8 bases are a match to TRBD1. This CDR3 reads CASSQVDRDYGYTF. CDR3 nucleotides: TGCGCCAGCAGCCAAGTGGACAGGGACTATGGCTACACCTTC.